A selection of T cell receptor beta chains follows, all from one sample in a study of Graves' ophthalmopathy and Graves' hyperthyroidism. TCRdb analysed the multiplex PCR reads with MiXCR anew, one entry per CDR3 protein. The sample carries about 24,000 distinct CDR3 sequences, roughly 50% recorded once. The specimen was peripheral blood. These receptors came from an adult woman with stable Graves' hyperthyroidism. Both conserved end residues are part of each CDR3. D genes are given only for firm matches. A clone size is listed for some rows: how often the clone was seen (once, few, many), or a class if it is expanded.

D gene: NA
clone size: many
V gene: TRBV5-1
J gene: TRBJ2-1
CDR3 DNA: TGCGCCAGCAGCTTGTCATTTGGGGACGGAATCTACAATGAGCAGTTCTTC
CDR3 protein: CASSLSFGDGIYNEQFF

D gene: TRBD2
clone size: medium-sized
V gene: TRBV19
J gene: TRBJ2-7
CDR3 DNA: TGTGCCAGTAGTACCGCCAGCGGGAGCCGCTACGAGCAGTACTTC
CDR3 protein: CASSTASGSRYEQYF

D gene: NA
clone size: many
V gene: TRBV5-8
J gene: TRBJ2-3
CDR3 DNA: TGTGCCAGCAGCTCGTCGTTTAGCACAGATACGCAGTATTTT
CDR3 protein: CASSSSFSTDTQYF

D gene: NA
clone size: few
V gene: TRBV20-1
J gene: TRBJ1-5
CDR3 DNA: TGCAGTGCTGGCAACAGGGCCAATCAGCCCCAGCATTTT
CDR3 protein: CSAGNRANQPQHF

D gene: TRBD1
clone size: many
V gene: TRBV6-1
J gene: TRBJ2-3
CDR3 DNA: TGTGCCAGCAGTGACGGGACAGGGACAGATACGCAGTATTTT
CDR3 protein: CASSDGTGTDTQYF

D gene: NA
clone size: many
V gene: TRBV6-6
J gene: TRBJ1-2
CDR3 DNA: TGTGCCAGCAGTTACTCGCAGGGGGGCTACACCTTC
CDR3 protein: CASSYSQGGYTF

D gene: TRBD1
clone size: many
V gene: TRBV28
J gene: TRBJ2-7
CDR3 DNA: TGTGCCAGCAGTGGACAGGGGCGTTACGAGCAGTACTTC
CDR3 protein: CASSGQGRYEQYF

D gene: NA
clone size: few
V gene: TRBV15
J gene: TRBJ1-2
CDR3 DNA: TGTGCCACCAGCAGAGATAGTCTTGGATATGGCTACACCTTC
CDR3 protein: CATSRDSLGYGYTF

D gene: TRBD1
clone size: medium-sized
V gene: TRBV12-3/TRBV12-4
J gene: TRBJ1-6
CDR3 DNA: TGTGCCAGCAGTTTCGCTGACAGGGGTTCACCCCTCCACTTT
CDR3 protein: CASSFADRGSPLHF

D gene: NA
clone size: many
V gene: TRBV7-2
J gene: TRBJ2-1
CDR3 DNA: TGTGCCAGCAGCCCCCGCTTGTATCCCAATGAGCAGTTCTTC
CDR3 protein: CASSPRLYPNEQFF

D gene: NA
clone size: once
V gene: TRBV2
J gene: TRBJ2-7
CDR3 DNA: TGTGCCACAACCTCGGGGGAGCACGAGCAGTACTTC
CDR3 protein: CATTSGEHEQYF

D gene: NA
clone size: many
V gene: TRBV6-5
J gene: TRBJ1-3
CDR3 DNA: TGTGCCAGCAGCCGCAGGAACCGGGGGGGAAACACCATATATTTT
CDR3 protein: CASSRRNRGGNTIYF

D gene: NA
clone size: many
V gene: TRBV19
J gene: TRBJ1-1
CDR3 DNA: TGTGCCAGTAGTTATCTCGGGGGGAACACTGAAGCTTTCTTT
CDR3 protein: CASSYLGGNTEAFF

D gene: NA
clone size: many
V gene: TRBV5-6
J gene: TRBJ2-1
CDR3 DNA: TGTGCCAGCAGCACCACGACGGAAAATGAGCAGTTCTTC
CDR3 protein: CASSTTTENEQFF

D gene: NA
clone size: NA
V gene: TRBV9
J gene: TRBJ2-7
CDR3 DNA: TGTGCCAGCAGCGAGGGCTCCTACGAGCAGTACTTC
CDR3 protein: CASSEGSYEQYF

D gene: NA
clone size: NA
V gene: TRBV25-1
J gene: TRBJ2-5
CDR3 DNA: TGTGCCAGCAGTGAAGGGGGGACAGCGTACCAAGAGACCCAGTACTTC
CDR3 protein: CASSEGGTAYQETQYF